This is a list of T cell receptor beta chains from one sample in a study of shared T cell receptors in the human thymus. Generated by immunoSEQ multiplex PCR, the TCRdb table keeps only in-frame clones and is missing some. The table records about 540,000 clones, around 78% of them present only once. The sample was also linked to a second study, of human thymus T cells.

Sequences were obtained from thymocytes. The source of these receptors is a boy under three years old with a congenital heart defect. The CDR3 runs from the conserved cysteine through the conserved F or W. Each record gives: V gene, J gene, CDR3 length, clone size, D gene, CDR3 DNA, CDR3 protein. The D gene is left open where the match is weak. Part of the rows lack a size; the others show once, few, many or a class for expanded clones.

>TRBV27|TRBJ2-1|16|NA|NA
TGTGCCAGCAGTTTTGGGGGCCAGTCGCCCGACAATGAGCAGTTCTTC
CASSFGGQSPDNEQFF
>TRBV7-9|TRBJ2-2|15|few|NA
TGTGCCATCCTAGCCGGGACACCGAGAACCGGGGAGCTGTTTTTT
CAILAGTPRTGELFF
>TRBV28|TRBJ2-1|17|NA|TRBD2
TGTGCCAGCAGTTTCGTGCTAGCGGGAGGGCCGGGCGATGAGCAGTTCTTC
CASSFVLAGGPGDEQFF
>TRBV15|TRBJ1-2|17|NA|NA
TGTGCCACCAGCATTAAGGTCTATGGGCAATCTGACTATGGCTACACCTTC
CATSIKVYGQSDYGYTF
>TRBV6-4|TRBJ1-2|16|NA|TRBD1
TGTGCCAGCAGTGACTCCAGGACAGGGAACACCTATGGCTACACCTTC
CASSDSRTGNTYGYTF
>TRBV19|TRBJ1-2|12|few|NA
TGTGCCAGTTCGGGACACCGAGAGGGCTACACCTTC
CASSGHREGYTF
>TRBV11-3|TRBJ2-7|15|NA|TRBD1
TGTGCCAGCAGACCGAAGACAGGGGCCGACTACGAGCAGTACTTC
CASRPKTGADYEQYF
>TRBV10-3|TRBJ1-2|15|NA|TRBD1
TGTGCCGCGGGACCTCGGTCGGACAGGGGCTATGGCTACACCTTC
CAAGPRSDRGYGYTF
>TRBV11-2|TRBJ2-1|16|NA|TRBD1
TGTGCCAGCAGCTTCGCCCGGGACAGGGCGTACAATGAGCAGTTCTTC
CASSFARDRAYNEQFF
>TRBV5-1|TRBJ1-1|15|NA|NA
TGCGCCAGCAGCGTCCCCGGACGGGGAAGGACTGAAGCTTTCTTT
CASSVPGRGRTEAFF
>TRBV6-1|TRBJ1-2|14|NA|NA
TGTGCCAGCAGGCCCCCTAGAGGGGGCTATGGCTACACCTTC
CASRPPRGGYGYTF
>TRBV29-1|TRBJ2-5|11|NA|NA
TGCAACTTCCTCGGGGGAGAGACCCAGTACTTC
CNFLGGETQYF
>TRBV5-1|TRBJ2-7|15|NA|NA
TGCGCCAGCACCCCGTCGGGGGAGCTTGTAAGCGAGCAGTACTTC
CASTPSGELVSEQYF
>TRBV7-9|TRBJ2-7|14|NA|TRBD2
TGTGCCAGCAGCTTGGCTAGCGGCGTCCACGAGCAGTACTTC
CASSLASGVHEQYF
>TRBV21-1|TRBJ2-1|14|NA|NA
TGTGCCAGCAGCGAGGTCCGGCTTCCTAATGAGCAGTTCTTC
CASSEVRLPNEQFF
>TRBV6-5|TRBJ1-3|15|NA|NA
TGTGCCAGCAGAGCAAACCGGGACTCTGGAAACACCATATATTTT
CASRANRDSGNTIYF
>TRBV7-2|TRBJ2-7|16|few|NA
TGTGCCAGCAGCTGCCCCGACCGGGTAGAAGTGGGCGAGCAGTACTTC
CASSCPDRVEVGEQYF
>TRBV28|TRBJ2-1|14|NA|TRBD2
TGTGCCAGCAGTGGGGCTAGCGGGAACAATGAGCAGTTCTTC
CASSGASGNNEQFF
>TRBV27|TRBJ1-1|17|NA|NA
TGTGCCAGCAGTCTTACTCACCCGGAGGCCGGGGAGCCTGAAGCTTTCTTT
CASSLTHPEAGEPEAFF
>TRBV4-2|TRBJ2-2|16|NA|TRBD2
TGTGCCAGCAGCCAAGAGACTAGCGGGATAACCGGGGAGCTGTTTTTT
CASSQETSGITGELFF
>TRBV11-2|TRBJ2-7|15|NA|TRBD2
TGTGCCAGCAGCTTAGTAGCGCGGGGGGGGTGCGAGCAGTACTTC
CASSLVARGGCEQYF
>TRBV4-3|TRBJ2-1|18|few|NA
TGCGCCAGCAGCCAAGATTTTACGGACAGAGCCTCGGTCAATGAGCAGTTCTTC
CASSQDFTDRASVNEQFF
>TRBV2|TRBJ1-2|16|NA|NA
TGTGCCAGCAGTGAAGCGATCAGACCGTACTATAACGGCTACACCTTC
CASSEAIRPYYNGYTF
>TRBV7-2|TRBJ1-5|14|NA|NA
TGTGCCAGCAGCCCCAAATGGCGGGGCCAGCCCCAGCATTTT
CASSPKWRGQPQHF
>TRBV13|TRBJ2-7|15|NA|NA
TGTGCCAGCAGCTTCCCAGGGTCAGGAGCCTACGAGCAGTACTTC
CASSFPGSGAYEQYF
>TRBV28|TRBJ1-5|17|NA|NA
TGTGCCAGCAGTTTCCCCCCAGACCTGGCGGTGATGAGGCCCCAGCATTTT
CASSFPPDLAVMRPQHF
>TRBV27|TRBJ2-2|16|NA|TRBD1
TGTGCCAGTAAACCTGGGACAGGGCCCTTCACCGGGGAGCTGTTTTTT
CASKPGTGPFTGELFF
>TRBV28|TRBJ1-2|11|few|NA
TGTGCCAGCAGGTCACAGGGTGGCTACACCTTC
CASRSQGGYTF
>TRBV15|TRBJ2-7|14|NA|NA
TGTGCCACCAGTTATAAGGGGCCCCCCTACGAGCAGTACTTC
CATSYKGPPYEQYF
>TRBV19|TRBJ2-7|16|NA|TRBD2
TGTGCCAGTAGTATAGAACGTTCCGGGACTAGCAGCGAGCAGTACTTC
CASSIERSGTSSEQYF
>TRBV7-6|TRBJ2-3|13|once|NA
TGTGCCAGCAGCTTGTGGCACGCAGATACGCAGTATTTT
CASSLWHADTQYF
>TRBV11-2|TRBJ1-2|16|NA|TRBD1
TGTGCCAGCAGCTTGTCCGGGACAGGGACCAACTATGGCTACACCTTC
CASSLSGTGTNYGYTF
>TRBV27|TRBJ2-3|15|NA|TRBD2
TGTGCCAGCAGTTTCTCCGGGAGGGACTCAGATACGCAGTATTTT
CASSFSGRDSDTQYF
>TRBV7-8|TRBJ2-7|13|NA|TRBD1
TGTGCCAGCAACCCCACAGGGGCCTACGAGCAGTACTTC
CASNPTGAYEQYF
>TRBV19|TRBJ2-7|16|NA|TRBD2
TGTGCCAGTAGTATAGAGCGACTAGCGGGAGTGCACGAGCAGTACTTC
CASSIERLAGVHEQYF
>TRBV5-1|TRBJ1-2|15|NA|TRBD1
TGCGCCAGCAGCTCTCCGGGACAGGAGAACTATGGCTACACCTTC
CASSSPGQENYGYTF
>TRBV7-9|TRBJ2-3|18|NA|TRBD2
TGTGCCAGCGGCCCGGGACTAGCGGGAGGAGGCCAGGGAGATACGCAGTATTTT
CASGPGLAGGGQGDTQYF
>TRBV19|TRBJ1-2|13|NA|NA
TGTGCCAGTAGCTATCGGGACAAGAATGGCTACACCTTC
CASSYRDKNGYTF
>TRBV27|TRBJ2-1|14|NA|NA
TGTGCCAGCAGTTTCCCCGGCCTAGCCGATGAGCAGTTCTTC
CASSFPGLADEQFF
>TRBV6-5|TRBJ2-7|16|NA|NA
TGTGCCAGCAGTTACACCGACCCCTCAGGATCCTACGAGCAGTACTTC
CASSYTDPSGSYEQYF
>TRBV7-4|TRBJ2-1|18|NA|TRBD2
TGTGCCAGCAGCTCTTCTGTGGCCGGGACTAGCGACCCCAATGAGCAGTTCTTC
CASSSSVAGTSDPNEQFF
>TRBV27|TRBJ2-7|13|NA|TRBD2
TGTGCCAGCACCTCGCGGGGGGTATACGAGCAGTACTTC
CASTSRGVYEQYF
>TRBV27|TRBJ2-7|15|NA|TRBD1
TGTGCCAGCAGCCGCCGGACAGGGATAACCTACGAGCAGTACTTC
CASSRRTGITYEQYF
>TRBV14|TRBJ1-4|15|NA|NA
TGTGCCAGCAGCCGAAGGCCCGCGGGGGAGGAAAAACTGTTTTTT
CASSRRPAGEEKLFF
>TRBV19|TRBJ2-7|16|few|TRBD1
TGTGCCAGTAGTGAATTCCGGGACAGGGAGACCTACGAGCAGTACTTC
CASSEFRDRETYEQYF
>TRBV27|TRBJ2-6|15|NA|TRBD1
TGTGCCACCCGGGACAGGACCTCTGGGGCCAACGTCCTGACTTTC
CATRDRTSGANVLTF
>TRBV10-3|TRBJ2-1|14|NA|NA
TGTGCCATCAGTGACGAGGGGGTGAGAAATGAGCAGTTCTTC
CAISDEGVRNEQFF
>TRBV12-5|TRBJ1-2|17|NA|TRBD1
TGTGCTAGTGGTTTGGCCCGGGACAGGGGGCTCCTCTCGGGCTACACCTTC
CASGLARDRGLLSGYTF
>TRBV4-1|TRBJ2-4|16|NA|TRBD1
TGCGCCAGCAGGACAGGGGAGAGGGGAGCCAAAAACATTCAGTACTTC
CASRTGERGAKNIQYF
>TRBV28|TRBJ2-7|20|NA|TRBD2
TGTGCCAGCAGTTTATGCCGGGAAAAAAGGGGCGGGAGTCCTCCCTACGAGCAGTACTTC
CASSLCREKRGGSPPYEQYF
>TRBV7-2|TRBJ2-7|15|NA|TRBD2
TGTGCCAGCAGCTTGCGGCGGGAGATCTCCTACGAGCAGTACTTC
CASSLRREISYEQYF
>TRBV5-6|TRBJ2-7|13|NA|TRBD1
TGTGCCAGCAGTTCGACAGGGGTAGGGGAGCAGTACTTC
CASSSTGVGEQYF
>TRBV7-3|TRBJ2-1|17|NA|TRBD1
TGTGCCAGCAGCTTAAAGTACGGACAGGGGGCCTACAATGAGCAGTTCTTC
CASSLKYGQGAYNEQFF
>TRBV4-3|TRBJ1-3|16|NA|NA
TGCGCCAGCAGCCAAGAAATTCTTGTCGGTGGAAACACCATATATTTT
CASSQEILVGGNTIYF
>TRBV5-1|TRBJ2-3|13|NA|NA
TGCGCCAGCAGCTTGGGGGCGCGAGATACGCAGTATTTT
CASSLGARDTQYF
>TRBV5-1|TRBJ2-7|12|NA|NA
TGCGCCAGCAGGGGGGGTAACTACGAGCAGTACTTC
CASRGGNYEQYF
>TRBV5-1|TRBJ2-5|17|NA|TRBD2
TGCGCCAGCAGCTTACCACCGGCACTAGCGGTGCAAGAGACCCAGTACTTC
CASSLPPALAVQETQYF
>TRBV4-3|TRBJ2-3|18|NA|TRBD2
TGCGCCAGCAGCCACCCCGGGACTAGCGGGACCGGTAAAGATACGCAGTATTTT
CASSHPGTSGTGKDTQYF
>TRBV27|TRBJ2-3|19|once|TRBD2
TGTGCCAGCAGTTCCACCAAGAAGAAACTAGCGGGAGTGACAGATACGCAGTATTTT
CASSSTKKKLAGVTDTQYF